A single sample gave rise to the 10 T cell receptor beta chains below, sequenced in a study of OX40 agonist ivuxolimab in advanced cancers. TCRdb's copy holds only in-frame clones and misses some; the assay was immunoSEQ multiplex PCR. The sample consists of about 90,000 clones, around 89% of them appearing once. The input for sequencing was CD4+ or CD8+ T cells sorted from blood, taken in a trial of the OX40 agonist ivuxolimab. These receptors were taken from an adult with an advanced solid tumor such as melanoma, head and neck, liver or kidney cancer.

V usage is TRBV9 and J usage is TRBJ2-5; TRBD2 agrees at 13 bases. The tail of the sequence fits TRBJ2-7 better, so the J call may be wrong. The germline gives CDR1 SGDLS, CDR2 YYNGEE. This CDR3 has 15 amino acids. The CDR3 here is CASSLGTSGTYEQYF. CDR3 nucleotide sequence: TGTGCCAGCAGCCTTGGGACTAGCGGGACGTACGAGCAGTACTTC.

Turning to this clone: A junction end diverges from the germline sequence, so it may reflect a read error. The gene calls are TRBV7-7 and TRBJ2-1, with 10 bases aligning to TRBD2. This CDR3 region has 15 residues. Germline lookup yields CDR1 SSHAT and CDR2 FNYEAQ (reference sequence). The CDR3 coding sequence is TGTGCTAGCAGCTCCGGACTAGCGGATTACAATGAGCAGTTCTTC. It specifies CASSSGLADYNEQFF. The entire variable domain, with the rest obtained from reference TRBV7-7 and TRBJ2-1, is as follows: GAGVSQSPRYKVTKRGQDVTLRCDPISSHATLYWYQQALGQGPEFLTYFNYEAQPDKSGLPSDRFSAERPEGSISTLTIQRTEQRDSAMYRCASSSGLADYNEQFFGPGTRLTVL.

The chain combines TRBV11-2 with TRBJ1-1; no reliable D call. V shed 2 bases and J shed 0 bases, with 4 bases lying between them. From germline, CDR1 is SGHAT and CDR2 FQNNGV. The CDR3 covers 13 residues. The CDR3 here is CASSLRLNTEAFF. The CDR3 nucleotides read TGTGCCAGCAGCTTACGACTGAACACTGAAGCTTTCTTT.

V is TRBV7-9 and J is TRBJ2-7; 7 bases line up with TRBD1. The CDR3 is 15 amino acids. Germline CDR1 SEHNR, CDR2 FQNEAQ (reference sequence). The V segment lost 5 bases and the J segment 5 bases; nucleotides outside the gene matches: 12. CDR3 bases: TGTGCCAGCAGCGCCCGGGACAGCCCCGTTGACGAGCAGTACTTC. Encoded protein: CASSARDSPVDEQYF. The variable domain in full, with the rest retrieved from reference TRBV7-9 and TRBJ2-7, is DTGVSQNPRHKITKRGQNVTFRCDPISEHNRLYWYRQTLGQGPEFLTYFQNEAQLEKSRLLSDRFSAERPKGSFSTLEIQRTEQGDSAMYLCASSARDSPVDEQYFGPGTRLTVT.

The V and J genes are TRBV9 and TRBJ2-1; 10 bases line up with TRBD2. The V and J ends lost 0 bases and 8 bases, in that order; junction bases with no gene match: 11. The CDR3 has 17 amino acids. Germline-derived CDR1 and CDR2 are SGDLS and YYNGEE. CDR3 sequence reads: CASSVDSDATSGYEQFF. In DNA, the CDR3 is TGTGCCAGCAGCGTAGACTCAGACGCGACTAGCGGGTATGAGCAGTTCTTC. Based on the CDR3 plus reference TRBV9 and TRBJ2-1, the full variable domain is DSGVTQTPKHLITATGQRVTLRCSPRSGDLSVYWYQQSLDQGLQFLIQYYNGEERAKGNILERFSAQQFPDLHSELNLSSLELGDSALYFCASSVDSDATSGYEQFFGPGTRLTVL.

The chain joins TRBV6-5 to TRBJ1-1; no clear D gene. CDR3 length equals 13 residues. Germline V lookup: CDR1 MNHEY, CDR2 SVGAGI. Trimming removed 0 bases at V and 8 bases at J, with 10 bases between. The CDR3 nucleotides read TGTGCCAGCAGTTACTCAGGCCGGGGAGAAGCTTTCTTT. Translation gives CASSYSGRGEAFF.

This chain's CDR3 is CASSGIGDNNQPQHF. The DNA for the CDR3 is TGTGCCAGCAGTGGAATAGGGGACAACAATCAGCCCCAGCATTTT. The rearrangement uses TRBV2 and TRBJ1-5; D is possibly TRBD1 (6 bases). Germline loops: CDR1 SNHLY, CDR2 FYNNEI. The CDR3 length is 15 residues. Trimming cost V 4 bases and J 3 bases, with 13 bases left between them.

For this clone: Compared with germline, one end of the junction differs, possibly owing to a read error. In DNA, the CDR3 is TGTGCCTGGGGTGCGCCGGACAGAGAGCCGTACTTC. It yields the protein CAWGAPDREPYF. The chain carries TRBV30 and TRBJ2-7, with D possibly TRBD1 on 6 matching bases. CDR1 is GTSNPN, CDR2 SVGIG, per germline (reference sequence). The CDR3 length is 12 residues.

The chain is built from TRBV11-2 and TRBJ2-1, with D unresolved. CDR3 length: 16 amino acids. V shed 5 bases and J shed 7 bases, with 21 bases lying between them. Germline lookup yields CDR1 SGHAT and CDR2 FQNNGV. The CDR3 protein is CASSPLSWADKNEQFF. CDR3 sequence (DNA): TGTGCCAGCAGCCCACTTTCTTGGGCCGATAAGAATGAGCAGTTCTTC.

V usage is TRBV28 and J usage is TRBJ2-2, with D perhaps assigned TRBD1 or TRBD2 (5 bases each). V gave up 3 bases and J gave up 3 bases, with 14 bases separating them. This CDR3 has 16 residues. Germline V CDR1 and CDR2: MDHEN, SYDVKM. The CDR3 loop is CASSFGLGEYTGELFF. The CDR3 DNA is TGTGCCAGCAGTTTCGGGTTAGGGGAGTACACCGGGGAGCTGTTTTTT.